This T cell receptor (beta chain) was documented in a study of human T cells and chemical hapten exposure. Using its own MiXCR run on the RACE reads, TCRdb lists one record per CDR3 protein. The sample yields roughly 120,000 distinct CDR3 sequences, more than 7.5% seen once. Germline-derived CDR1 and CDR2 are SGHTA and FQGTGA. There are 15 residues in the CDR3. V was pared by 1 base and J by 4 bases, with 14 bases between. The time point: healthy volunteer bleed at 2 weeks. Total RNA extraction was carried out from unfractionated whole blood. This chain joins TRBV7-3 and TRBJ2-7; a weak D match, TRBD2 (5 bases). The clonotype was recovered from a male donor in good health. Some clones in this sample may be carry-over from other donors' samples. Sequences were obtained from whole blood. DNA for the CDR3: TGTGCCAGCAGCTTAAGTGGGCAACTAGGGTACGAGCAGTACTTC. Translation gives CASSLSGQLGYEQYF.